This T cell receptor beta chain comes out of a study of post-analysis software for immune sequencing data. At the level of the study: Relapsing-remitting, secondary progressive and progressive-relapsing forms made up the multiple sclerosis disease courses.

The CDR3 runs to 16 residues. CDR1 is MNHEY, CDR2 SMNVEV, per germline (reference sequence). TCR beta libraries were prepared from cDNA with unique molecular identifiers. TCRdb reprocessed the PCR reads with MiXCR, giving one entry per CDR3 protein. The sample shows about 200,000 distinct CDR3 sequences, 29% of them seen only once. As for this clonotype: The target antigen is unknown. Since a much larger clone is just one base distant, this may be a read error.

Notes on the study in general: Patients used about 5 TRBV segments, including TRBV5-6, TRBV5-1 and TRBV20-1, more often than controls. Normalized Chao1 diversity was significantly reduced in patients versus controls.

This clonotype was sampled from a girl aged 2 to 17 with multiple sclerosis. The rearrangement joins TRBV27 to TRBJ2-1; maybe TRBD1 (5 bases). The J call may be incorrect, as the DNA end agrees better with TRBJ2-7. Sample: blood. This CDR3 reads CASSFTGLGAYNEQYF. CDR3 sequence (DNA): TGTGCCAGCAGTTTCACAGGTCTTGGGGCCTACAATGAGCAGTACTTC.